The 23 T cell receptor beta chains presented below share a single source sample, sequenced in a study of glioma-infiltrating T cells after dendritic cell vaccination. Clones were sequenced by immunoSEQ multiplex PCR, and TCRdb holds only the in-frame ones, with some missing. The sample lists 99,000 or so clones, about 90% seen once, with approximately 2.7% in the top ten. Indicated time point: after dendritic cell vaccination, including at tumor progression/relapse. The sample was blood, taken after dendritic cell vaccination. Source of these receptors: a human donor with glioblastoma.

The rearrangement uses TRBV19 and TRBJ1-2, with 9 bases that match TRBD1. Per germline, CDR1 LNHDA and CDR2 SQIVND (reference sequence). CDR3 size: 14 residues. The V segment lost 6 bases and the J segment 2 bases; nucleotides outside the gene matches: 4. The DNA of the CDR3 is TGTGCCAGTAGGACCACAGGGGGCAACTATGGCTACACCTTC. Translated: CASRTTGGNYGYTF.

The V gene is TRBV4-2, the J gene TRBJ1-1, with D possibly matching TRBD1 (5 bases). The CDR3 extends over 15 amino acids. Germline loops: CDR1 LGHNA, CDR2 YNFKEQ. V was cut by 4 bases and J by 3 bases, with 15 bases left in between. The CDR3 nucleotides read TGTGCCAGCAGCCCCGACAGTCCCACTGACACTGAAGCTTTCTTT. Translating gives CASSPDSPTDTEAFF.

The chain carries TRBV11-2 and TRBJ2-7, with 9 nucleotides matching TRBD2. The CDR3 contains 14 residues. J gave up 6 bases and V 8 bases, and 11 bases lay outside the gene matches. Germline CDR1 and CDR2: SGHAT and FQNNGV. The CDR3 nucleotides are TGTGCCAGCCCCCCGGGCGGGAGGGCCTGCGAGCAGTACTTC. Translating it yields CASPPGGRACEQYF.

The chain combines TRBV19 with TRBJ1-2, with no clear D. V shed 3 bases and J shed 4 bases, with 12 bases lying between them. Germline loops: CDR1 LNHDA, CDR2 SQIVND (reference sequence). CDR3 length: 14 amino acids. The CDR3 nucleotides read TGTGCCAGTAGTATCCCGGGAACCTCCTATGGCTACACCTTC. It is translated as CASSIPGTSYGYTF.

This sequence joins TRBV14 and TRBJ2-7; TRBD2 might be the D (5 bases). The CDR3 covers 12 residues. The V gene's germline CDR1 is SGHDN and CDR2 FVKESK. Trimming took off 4 bases at V and 3 bases at J, with 7 bases between the two ends. This CDR3 is CASSPAGYEQYF. CDR3 nucleotides: TGTGCCAGCAGCCCGGCGGGCTACGAGCAGTACTTC.

The chain employs TRBV6-1 and TRBJ2-7, with a tentative D call TRBD1 (5 bases). The germline V gene encodes CDR1 MNHNS and CDR2 SASEGT. CDR3 length: 14 amino acids. Trimming shortened V by 4 bases and J by 1 base, and 11 bases separated the two germline ends. CDR3 residues: CASSATRQSYEQYF. CDR3 nucleotide sequence: TGTGCCAGCAGTGCGACCCGACAGTCCTACGAGCAGTACTTC.

The chain joins TRBV6-1 to TRBJ1-2; D possibly corresponds to TRBD1 (6 bases). Germline V gene data show CDR1 as MNHNS and CDR2 as SASEGT. V shed 6 bases and J shed 2 bases, with 10 bases lying between them. The CDR3 spans 13 residues. CDR3 sequence reads: CASRIQGNYGYTF. The CDR3 coding sequence is TGTGCCAGCAGGATACAGGGAAACTATGGCTACACCTTC.

The chain employs TRBV19 and TRBJ2-1; tentative D call: TRBD1 (6 bases). The germline gives CDR1 LNHDA, CDR2 SQIVND (reference sequence). Deletions cut 8 bases from V and 4 bases from J, with 21 bases between. This CDR3 is 16 amino acids long. As DNA, the CDR3 is TGTGCCAGTTCCCTCTTTGGTGGACAGAAGTACAATGAGCAGTTCTTC. Amino acids: CASSLFGGQKYNEQFF.

This clone was seen more than once but under ten times. The CDR3 protein is CASSQVPRFHGYTF. CDR3 DNA sequence: TGCGCCAGCAGCCAAGTCCCCAGGTTCCATGGCTACACCTTC. The gene calls are TRBV4-1 and TRBJ1-2; D unresolved. CDR3 length: 14 amino acids. The V end was cut by 1 base, the J end by 6 bases, with 12 bases between. Germline assignment: CDR1 MGHRA and CDR2 YSYEKL.

The chain links TRBV5-1 to TRBJ2-1; 11 bases align to TRBD1. V shed 3 bases and J 8 bases; nucleotides not matched to a gene: 4. The CDR3 runs 14 residues. CDR1 is SGHRS and CDR2 is YFSETQ in the germline V gene. Here the CDR3 DNA reads TGCGCCAGCAGCTGGGGGACAGGGGGGGATGAGCAGTTCTTC. Translating it yields CASSWGTGGDEQFF.

V usage is TRBV14 and J usage is TRBJ2-3; 7 bases line up with TRBD2. V trimming: 5 bases; J trimming: 4 bases; junction bases outside the gene matches: 3. Germline loops: CDR1 SGHDN, CDR2 FVKESK. The CDR3 contains 13 residues. In nucleotides, the CDR3 is TGTGCCAGCAGCATGACTAGCCCAGATACGCAGTATTTT. It is translated as CASSMTSPDTQYF.

The rearrangement uses TRBV5-1 and TRBJ2-2; a possible D gene is TRBD1 (7 bases). Germline V gene data show CDR1 as SGHRS and CDR2 as YFSETQ. This CDR3 spans 17 amino acids. Deletions cut 7 bases from V and 0 bases from J, with 19 bases between. CDR3 loop: CASRRVGGQANTGELFF. The CDR3 DNA reads TGCGCCAGCCGTCGAGTGGGAGGACAGGCGAACACCGGGGAGCTGTTTTTT.

The chain recombines TRBV13 with TRBJ2-1; 8 bases fit TRBD1. The germline V gene has CDR1 PRHDT and CDR2 FYEKMQ (reference sequence). J lost 4 bases, V lost 4 bases, and 3 bases had no gene match. There are 14 residues in the CDR3. CDR3 sequence (DNA): TGTGCCAGCAGCTCTGGACAGGGATACAATGAGCAGTTCTTC. Its protein product is CASSSGQGYNEQFF.

The chain carries TRBV6-1 and TRBJ2-1, with a weak D call TRBD1 (6 bases). The V end lost 4 bases, the J end lost 4 bases, and 14 bases lay between the germline ends. The germline V gene encodes CDR1 MNHNS and CDR2 SASEGT. CDR3 size: 15 residues. For the CDR3, the DNA is TGTGCCAGCAGTGCGTTGCAGGGGCGATACAATGAGCAGTTCTTC. This codes for CASSALQGRYNEQFF.

V gene TRBV2 combines with J gene TRBJ1-5; no clear D gene. V gave up 3 bases and J gave up 11 bases, with 8 bases separating them. The CDR3 has 11 residues. Germline V gives CDR1 SNHLY, CDR2 FYNNEI. Here the CDR3 reads CASSDGSSQHF. CDR3 DNA sequence: TGTGCCAGCAGTGATGGCTCGTCCCAGCATTTT. The full variable domain, rest sourced from reference TRBV2 and TRBJ1-5, is EPEVTQTPSHQVTQMGQEVILRCVPISNHLYFYWYRQILGQKVEFLVSFYNNEISEKSEIFDDQFSVERPDGSNFTLKIRSTKLEDSAMYFCASSDGSSQHFGDGTRLSIL.

The CDR3 DNA reads as TGTGCCAGCAGCGTAGGGGCAGCGGGCCTTGGGGAGACCCAGTACTTC. Its protein product is CASSVGAAGLGETQYF. The V call is TRBV9, the J call TRBJ2-5; weak D call: TRBD2 (6 bases). Trimming took 0 bases from V and 5 from J, leaving 17 bases between them. This CDR3 region has 16 residues. CDR1 is SGDLS and CDR2 is YYNGEE in the germline V gene.

The chain has TRBV19 and TRBJ1-1, with D unresolved. V was clipped by 6 bases and J by 1 base, with 9 bases between them. Germline V gene data show CDR1 as LNHDA and CDR2 as SQIVND (reference sequence). This CDR3 contains 13 residues. The CDR3 spells CASSPSGNTEAFF. The CDR3 bases are TGTGCCAGTAGCCCATCGGGGAACACTGAAGCTTTCTTT.

The chain links TRBV9 to TRBJ2-2; no reliable D call. The germline V gene has CDR1 SGDLS and CDR2 YYNGEE. V dropped 0 bases and J dropped 5 bases, with 11 bases sitting between them. The CDR3 runs 15 residues. The chain's CDR3 is CASSVDSLRTGELFF. Here the CDR3 DNA reads TGTGCCAGCAGCGTAGATAGCCTCCGAACCGGGGAGCTGTTTTTT.

The gene calls are TRBV30 and TRBJ2-3; 11 bases are shared with TRBD2. The V segment lost 3 bases and the J segment 0 bases; nucleotides outside the gene matches: 8. This CDR3 is built from 17 residues. Germline V gives CDR1 GTSNPN, CDR2 SVGIG (reference sequence). This CDR3 is CAWSPQWTSGSTDTQYF. The CDR3 coding sequence is TGTGCCTGGAGCCCACAGTGGACTAGCGGGAGCACAGATACGCAGTATTTT.

J is TRBJ1-1 and V is TRBV6-5; D gene unclear. Trimming stripped 6 bases from V and 1 base from J, with 9 bases between. The V gene's germline CDR1 is MNHEY and CDR2 SVGAGI. This CDR3 is built from 13 residues. The CDR3 sequence: CASRRSENTEAFF. DNA of the CDR3: TGTGCCAGCAGACGGTCTGAGAACACTGAAGCTTTCTTT.

The chain employs TRBV27 and TRBJ1-3; D might be TRBD1 (6 bases). Trimming stripped 3 bases from V and 3 bases from J, with 9 bases between. Germline loops: CDR1 MNHEY, CDR2 SMNVEV (reference sequence). The CDR3 loop spans 14 amino acids. CDR3 loop: CASSLSQGGNTIYF. The CDR3 coding sequence is TGTGCCAGCAGTTTGTCACAGGGTGGAAACACCATATATTTT.

V and J are TRBV7-9 and TRBJ1-2; TRBD1 is a possible D gene (5 bases). Germline CDR1 reads SEHNR; CDR2 reads FQNEAQ (reference sequence). CDR3 length equals 15 residues. Trimming pared 4 bases from V and 2 bases from J, leaving 14 bases between. The DNA of the CDR3 is TGTGCCAGCAGCTCCCGGGACTTGGGAAACTATGGCTACACCTTC. Its translation is CASSSRDLGNYGYTF.

Concerning this clone: The DNA is omitted, as the CDR3 cannot be located on it reliably, and the CDR3 follows TCRdb's listing. The rearrangement joins TRBV10-2 to TRBJ1-1; TRBD1, the table's D call, was not compared with the DNA. Germline CDR1 is WSHSY and CDR2 is SAAADI. The CDR3 length equals 14 residues, ends included. Here the CDR3 reads CASILGQGDLEAFF.